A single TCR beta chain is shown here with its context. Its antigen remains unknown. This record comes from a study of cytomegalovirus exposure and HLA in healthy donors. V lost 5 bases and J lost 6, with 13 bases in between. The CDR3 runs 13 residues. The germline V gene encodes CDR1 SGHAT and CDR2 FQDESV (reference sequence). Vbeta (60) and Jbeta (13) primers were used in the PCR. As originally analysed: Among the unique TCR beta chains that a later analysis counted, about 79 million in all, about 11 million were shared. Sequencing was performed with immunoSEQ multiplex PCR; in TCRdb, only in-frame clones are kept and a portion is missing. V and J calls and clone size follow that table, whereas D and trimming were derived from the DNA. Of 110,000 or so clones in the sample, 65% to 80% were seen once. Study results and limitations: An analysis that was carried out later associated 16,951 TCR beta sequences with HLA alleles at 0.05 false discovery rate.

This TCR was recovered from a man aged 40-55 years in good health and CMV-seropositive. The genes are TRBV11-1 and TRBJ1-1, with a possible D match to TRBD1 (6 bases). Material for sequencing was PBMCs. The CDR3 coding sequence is TGTGCCAGCAGCCCACCCGGGACACCTGAAGCTTTCTTT. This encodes CASSPPGTPEAFF.